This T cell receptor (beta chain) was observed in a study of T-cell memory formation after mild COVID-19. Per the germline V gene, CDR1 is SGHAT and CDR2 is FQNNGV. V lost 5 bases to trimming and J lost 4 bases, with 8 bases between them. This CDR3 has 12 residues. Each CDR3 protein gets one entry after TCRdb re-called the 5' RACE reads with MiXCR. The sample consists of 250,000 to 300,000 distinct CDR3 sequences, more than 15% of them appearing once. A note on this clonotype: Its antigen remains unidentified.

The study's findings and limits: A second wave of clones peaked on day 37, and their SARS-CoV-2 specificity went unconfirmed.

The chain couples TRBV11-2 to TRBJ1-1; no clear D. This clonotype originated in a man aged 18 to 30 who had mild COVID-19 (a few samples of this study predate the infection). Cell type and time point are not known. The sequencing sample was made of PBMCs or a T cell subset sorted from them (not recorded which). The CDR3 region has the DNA TGTGCCAGCAGCGAACGTTCCACTGAAGCTTTCTTT. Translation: CASSERSTEAFF.